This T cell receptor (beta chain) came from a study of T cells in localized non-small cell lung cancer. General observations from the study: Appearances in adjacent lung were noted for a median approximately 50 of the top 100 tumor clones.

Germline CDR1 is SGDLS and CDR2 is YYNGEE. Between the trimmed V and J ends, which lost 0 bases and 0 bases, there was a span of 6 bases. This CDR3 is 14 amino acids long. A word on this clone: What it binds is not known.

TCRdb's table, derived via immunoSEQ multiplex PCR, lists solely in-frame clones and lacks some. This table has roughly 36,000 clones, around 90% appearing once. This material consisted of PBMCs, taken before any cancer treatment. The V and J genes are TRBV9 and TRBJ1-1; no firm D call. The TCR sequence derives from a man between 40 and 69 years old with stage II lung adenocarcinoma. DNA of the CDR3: TGTGCCAGCAGCGTAGAACCCGTGAACACTGAAGCTTTCTTT. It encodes CASSVEPVNTEAFF.